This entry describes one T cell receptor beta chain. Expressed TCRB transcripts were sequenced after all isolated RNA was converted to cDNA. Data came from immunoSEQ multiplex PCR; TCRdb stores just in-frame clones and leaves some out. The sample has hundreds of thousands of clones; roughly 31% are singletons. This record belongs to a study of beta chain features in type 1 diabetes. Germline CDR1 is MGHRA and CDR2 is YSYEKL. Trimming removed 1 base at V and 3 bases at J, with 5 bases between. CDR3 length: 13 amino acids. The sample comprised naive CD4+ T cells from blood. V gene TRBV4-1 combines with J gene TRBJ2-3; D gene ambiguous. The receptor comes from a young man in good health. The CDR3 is CASSQVGTDTQYF. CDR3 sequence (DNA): TGCGCCAGCAGCCAAGTTGGGACAGATACGCAGTATTTT.